The entry that follows covers one T cell receptor (beta chain) sequence. TCRdb reworked the 5' RACE reads into one entry per CDR3 protein, no DNA. This repertoire includes around 450,000 distinct CDR3 sequences. Whole blood served as the source of total RNA, and no T cell sorting took place. This sample was taken from a study of monozygotic twins with inflammatory bowel disease. Per the germline V gene, CDR1 is SGHRS and CDR2 is YFSETQ. The CDR3 sequence is 16 residues long. The sequence was obtained from a human donor with ulcerative colitis or Crohn's disease, or a healthy co-twin of an affected twin (not recorded which). Sequencing was carried out using blood. This chain uses TRBV5-1 with TRBJ2-1; TCRdb lists TRBD1, though no DNA is available to test this call. CDR3 region: CASSLADRATYNEQFF. Combining the CDR3 with reference TRBV5-1 and TRBJ2-1 gives the whole variable domain KAGVTQTPRYLIKTRGQQVTLSCSPISGHRSVSWYQQTPGQGLQFLFEYFSETQRNKGNFPGRFSGRQFSNSRSEMNVSTLELGDSALYLCASSLADRATYNEQFFGPGTRLTVL.